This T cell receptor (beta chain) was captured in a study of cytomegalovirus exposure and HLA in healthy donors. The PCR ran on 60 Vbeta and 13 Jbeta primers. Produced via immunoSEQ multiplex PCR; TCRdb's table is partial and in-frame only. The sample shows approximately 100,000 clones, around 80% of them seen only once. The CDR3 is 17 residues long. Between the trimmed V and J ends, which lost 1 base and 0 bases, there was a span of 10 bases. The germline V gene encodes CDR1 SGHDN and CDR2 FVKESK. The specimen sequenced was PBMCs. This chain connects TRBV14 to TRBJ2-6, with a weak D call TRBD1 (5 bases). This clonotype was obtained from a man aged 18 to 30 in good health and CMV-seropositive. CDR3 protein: CASSQAKGSSGANVLTF. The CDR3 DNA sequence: TGTGCCAGCAGCCAAGCCAAGGGGTCCTCTGGGGCCAACGTCCTGACTTTC.